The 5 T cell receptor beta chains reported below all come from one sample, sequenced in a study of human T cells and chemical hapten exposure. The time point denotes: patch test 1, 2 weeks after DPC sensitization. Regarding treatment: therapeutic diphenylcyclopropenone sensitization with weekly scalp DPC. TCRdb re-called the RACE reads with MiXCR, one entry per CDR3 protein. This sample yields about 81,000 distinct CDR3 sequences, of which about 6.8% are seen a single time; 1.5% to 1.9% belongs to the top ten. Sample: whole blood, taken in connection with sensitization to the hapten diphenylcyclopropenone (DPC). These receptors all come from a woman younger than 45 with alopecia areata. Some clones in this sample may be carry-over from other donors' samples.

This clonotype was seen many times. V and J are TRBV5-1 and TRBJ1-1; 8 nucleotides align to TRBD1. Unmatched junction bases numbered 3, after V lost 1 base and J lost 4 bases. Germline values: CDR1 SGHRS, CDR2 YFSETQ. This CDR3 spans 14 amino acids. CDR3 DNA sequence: TGCGCCAGCAGCTTGCAGGGGGCCAGCACTGAAGCTTTCTTT. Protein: CASSLQGASTEAFF.

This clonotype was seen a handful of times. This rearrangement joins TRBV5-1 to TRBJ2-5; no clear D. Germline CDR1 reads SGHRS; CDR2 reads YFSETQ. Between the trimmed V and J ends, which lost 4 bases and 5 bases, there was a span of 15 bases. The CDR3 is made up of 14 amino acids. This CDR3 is CASSEDFPEETQYF. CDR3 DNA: TGCGCCAGCAGCGAAGACTTCCCGGAGGAGACCCAGTACTTC.

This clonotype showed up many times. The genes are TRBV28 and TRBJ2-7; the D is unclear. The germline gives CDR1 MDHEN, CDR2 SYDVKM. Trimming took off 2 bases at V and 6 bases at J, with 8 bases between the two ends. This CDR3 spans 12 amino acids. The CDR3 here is CASSLDSREQYF. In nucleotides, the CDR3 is TGTGCCAGCAGTTTAGATTCCCGCGAGCAGTACTTC. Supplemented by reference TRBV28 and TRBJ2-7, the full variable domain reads DVKVTQSSRYLVKRTGEKVFLECVQDMDHENMFWYRQDPGLGLRLIYFSYDVKMKEKGDIPEGYSVSREKKERFSLILESASTNQTSMYLCASSLDSREQYFGPGTRLTVT.

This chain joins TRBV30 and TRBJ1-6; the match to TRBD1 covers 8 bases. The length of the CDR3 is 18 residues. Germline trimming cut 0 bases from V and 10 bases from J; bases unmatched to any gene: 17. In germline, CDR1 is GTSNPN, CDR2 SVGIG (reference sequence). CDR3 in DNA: TGTGCCTGGAGTGTACCAGCTTCTAACAGGGGGGTCTGGTCACCCCTCCACTTT. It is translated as CAWSVPASNRGVWSPLHF. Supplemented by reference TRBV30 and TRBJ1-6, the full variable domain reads SQTIHQWPATLVQPVGSPLSLECTVEGTSNPNLYWYRQAAGRGLQLLFYSVGIGQISSEVPQNLSASRPQDRQFILSSKKLLLSDSGFYLCAWSVPASNRGVWSPLHFGNGTRLTVT.

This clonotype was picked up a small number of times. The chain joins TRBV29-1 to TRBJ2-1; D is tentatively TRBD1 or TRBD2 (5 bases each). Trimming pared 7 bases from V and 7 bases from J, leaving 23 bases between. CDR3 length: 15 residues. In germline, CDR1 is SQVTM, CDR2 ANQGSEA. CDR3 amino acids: CSAQVPGPGRNEQFF. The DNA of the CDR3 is TGCAGCGCCCAAGTCCCGGGACCGGGACGGAATGAGCAGTTCTTC.